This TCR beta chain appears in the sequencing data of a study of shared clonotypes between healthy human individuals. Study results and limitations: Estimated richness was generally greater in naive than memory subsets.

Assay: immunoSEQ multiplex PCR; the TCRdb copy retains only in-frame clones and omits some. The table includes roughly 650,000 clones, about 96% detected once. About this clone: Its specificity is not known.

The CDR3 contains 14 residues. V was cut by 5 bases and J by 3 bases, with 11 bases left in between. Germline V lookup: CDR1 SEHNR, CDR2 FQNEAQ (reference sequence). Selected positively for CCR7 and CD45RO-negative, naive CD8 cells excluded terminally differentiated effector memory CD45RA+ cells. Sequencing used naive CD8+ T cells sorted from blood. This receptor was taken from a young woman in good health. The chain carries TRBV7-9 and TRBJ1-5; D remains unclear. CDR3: CASSDGRLNQPQHF. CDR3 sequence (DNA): TGTGCCAGCAGCGACGGACGGCTCAATCAGCCCCAGCATTTT.